This TCR beta chain derives from a study of shared clonotypes between healthy human individuals. Study overall: Three plates each covered CD4 naive and memory; CD8 naive two, CD8 memory one. The study, taken as a whole, reports: Against clonotypes common to all four donors, non-shared ones had lower generation probabilities. Larger estimated richness was generally recorded for naive subsets relative to memory subsets. An expected dependence of interdonor clonotype sharing on sequencing depth was noted.

This table comes from immunoSEQ multiplex PCR, and its TCRdb copy is limited to in-frame clones, with some not included. The sample holds roughly 1,800,000 clones, roughly 95% seen once. There are 14 residues in the CDR3. Trimming shortened V by 3 bases and J by 1 base, and 9 bases separated the two germline ends. CDR1 and CDR2 (germline): LNHDA, SQIVND (reference sequence). As to this clone: Its antigen is as yet unknown.

CD8 cells classed as naive were CD45RO-negative and positively selected for CCR7, excluding terminally differentiated effector memory CD45RA+ cells. The chain combines TRBV19 with TRBJ1-1, with a tentative D call TRBD1 (5 bases). The sequence was collected from a man between 18 and 29 years old in good health. Specimen: naive CD8+ T cells sorted from blood. The CDR3 protein is CASSIGAENTEAFF. CDR3 nucleotides: TGTGCCAGTAGTATTGGGGCCGAGAACACTGAAGCTTTCTTT.